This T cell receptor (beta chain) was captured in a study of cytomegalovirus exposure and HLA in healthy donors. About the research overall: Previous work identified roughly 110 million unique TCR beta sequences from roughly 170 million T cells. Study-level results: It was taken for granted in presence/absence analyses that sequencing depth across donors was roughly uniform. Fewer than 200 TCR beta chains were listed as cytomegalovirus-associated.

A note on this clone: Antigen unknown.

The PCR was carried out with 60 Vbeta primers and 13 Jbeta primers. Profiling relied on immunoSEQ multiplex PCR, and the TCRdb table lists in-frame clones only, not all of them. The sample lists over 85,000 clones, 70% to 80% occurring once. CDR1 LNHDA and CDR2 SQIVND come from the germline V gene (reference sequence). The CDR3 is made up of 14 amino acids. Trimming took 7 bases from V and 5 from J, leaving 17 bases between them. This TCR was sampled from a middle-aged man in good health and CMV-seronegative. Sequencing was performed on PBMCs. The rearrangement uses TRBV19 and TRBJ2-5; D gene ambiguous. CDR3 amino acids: CASNAPQVQETQYF. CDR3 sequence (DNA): TGTGCCAGTAACGCTCCTCAGGTGCAGGAGACCCAGTACTTC.